Shown below are 32 T cell receptor beta chains from a single sample sequenced in a study of CD4 T cells in relation to SARS-CoV-2 and coronaviruses. Assay: immunoSEQ multiplex PCR; the TCRdb copy retains only in-frame clones and omits some. The profile shows about 65,000 clones, over 70% of them singletons. The unexposed donors gave CD4+ T cells in about 2011-2018, prior to COVID-19. Input material: memory CD4+ T cells from PBMCs. Source of these receptors: a human donor in good health.

The rearrangement uses TRBV30 and TRBJ2-7; 7 bases fit TRBD1. The CDR3 consists of 11 residues. V lost 5 bases, J lost 3 bases, and 1 base stayed unmatched. Germline V lookup: CDR1 GTSNPN, CDR2 SVGIG (reference sequence). Here the CDR3 DNA reads TGTGCCTGGGACAGGGTCTACGAGCAGTACTTC. It yields the protein CAWDRVYEQYF.

The V and J genes are TRBV4-1 and TRBJ2-1, with D unresolved. The CDR3 totals 15 residues. V dropped 0 bases and J dropped 2 bases, with 8 bases sitting between them. CDR1 and CDR2 (germline): MGHRA, YSYEKL. CDR3 bases: TGCGCCAGCAGCCAAGAATTTGGGCCCTACAATGAGCAGTTCTTC. This translates into CASSQEFGPYNEQFF.

J is TRBJ2-1 and V is TRBV30, with TRBD2 matching 14 bases. This CDR3 is built from 13 residues. Trimming removed 4 bases from V and 8 bases from J; junction bases left unmatched: 1. Per germline, CDR1 GTSNPN and CDR2 SVGIG (reference sequence). CDR3 region: CAWMTSGGDEQFF. The CDR3 DNA follows: TGTGCCTGGATGACTAGCGGGGGGGATGAGCAGTTCTTC.

J is TRBJ1-5 and V is TRBV19; unclear D gene. CDR1 is LNHDA and CDR2 is SQIVND in the germline V gene (reference sequence). Trimming stripped 5 bases from V and 0 bases from J, with 11 bases between. The CDR3 contains 15 residues. The CDR3 loop is CASSPQPYSNQPQHF. The CDR3 DNA is TGTGCCAGTAGTCCGCAGCCCTATAGCAATCAGCCCCAGCATTTT.

The V and J genes are TRBV3-1 (or the pseudogene TRBV3-2) and TRBJ1-5; D is ambiguous. Trimming shortened V by 0 bases and J by 10 bases, and 1 base separated the two germline ends. The CDR3 is 10 amino acids. Germline values: CDR1 LGHDT, CDR2 YNNKEL (reference sequence). Here the CDR3 reads CASSQDPQHF. The CDR3 DNA follows: TGTGCCAGCAGCCAAGATCCCCAGCATTTT.

Only one count was recorded for this clone. This sequence joins TRBV11-2 and TRBJ2-3; D unresolved. This CDR3 comprises 16 residues. Germline CDR1 reads SGHAT; CDR2 reads FQNNGV. The V gene lost 1 base and the J gene lost 0 bases, with 11 bases spanning the gap. This CDR3 is CASSLADGTSTDTQYF. The DNA of the CDR3 is TGTGCCAGCAGCTTAGCAGACGGTACTAGCACAGATACGCAGTATTTT.

The rearrangement uses TRBV10-3 and TRBJ2-3; 12 bases match TRBD2. The CDR3 has 15 amino acids. Germline V gene sequence: CDR1 ENHRY, CDR2 SYGVKD. The junction had 10 bases not matched to a gene; V was cut back by 11 bases and J by 4 bases. The CDR3 here is CAFASGGAGSDTQYF. The CDR3 coding sequence is TGTGCCTTCGCTAGCGGGGGGGCCGGATCAGATACGCAGTATTTT.

V gene TRBV29-1 combines with J gene TRBJ2-1; 8 nucleotides match TRBD1. Germline V lookup: CDR1 SQVTM, CDR2 ANQGSEA. This CDR3 is built from 16 residues. After removal of 0 bases from V and 1 base from J, the junction contained 5 bases not matched to a gene. Here the CDR3 reads CSVEEGDRGSYNEQFF. The CDR3 DNA reads TGCAGCGTTGAAGAGGGAGACAGGGGTTCCTACAATGAGCAGTTCTTC.

This clone was detected only once. The chain carries TRBV27 and TRBJ1-1, with D unresolved. With 6 bases removed from V and 1 base from J, the gap between germline ends came to 12 bases. CDR1 is MNHEY and CDR2 is SMNVEV in the germline V gene (reference sequence). This CDR3 is built from 14 residues. CDR3 in amino acids: CASSYRAGNTEAFF. CDR3 sequence (DNA): TGTGCCAGCAGCTATCGAGCTGGGAACACTGAAGCTTTCTTT.

Worth noting for this clone: The sample carries other DNA sequences with the same CDR3. The chain carries TRBV27 and TRBJ2-3; TRBD2 matches at 12 bases. The V gene's germline CDR1 is MNHEY and CDR2 SMNVEV (reference sequence). This CDR3 spans 17 amino acids. Trimming cost V 4 bases and J 0 bases; bases outside gene matches: 5. Here the CDR3 DNA reads TGTGCCAGCAGTTCCAGACTAGCGGGGGCTAGCACAGATACGCAGTATTTT. Translation gives CASSSRLAGASTDTQYF.

The chain has TRBV24-1 and TRBJ1-5; TRBD1 matches at 7 bases. The CDR3 is 16 residues long. Unmatched junction bases numbered 6, after V lost 4 bases and J lost 1 base. Germline lookup yields CDR1 KGHDR and CDR2 SFDVKD. The CDR3 DNA sequence: TGTGCCACCAGTGAACTGGACAGGCGGAGCAATCAGCCCCAGCATTTT. This translates into CATSELDRRSNQPQHF.

The chain combines TRBV6-1 with TRBJ1-4; maybe TRBD1 (5 bases). The CDR3 contains 15 residues. Trimming took 1 base from V and 8 from J, leaving 14 bases between them. Germline V gene data show CDR1 as MNHNS and CDR2 as SASEGT. The CDR3 loop is CASSEVQGPREKLFF. The CDR3 bases are TGTGCCAGCAGTGAAGTGCAGGGACCAAGGGAAAAACTGTTTTTT.

This clone was observed a few times. The J gene is TRBJ1-5, the V gene TRBV7-8, with 11 bases lining up with TRBD1. With V trimmed by 5 bases and J by 3 bases, 9 bases remained unmatched. CDR1 SGHVS and CDR2 FQNEAQ come from the germline V gene. This CDR3 is 17 amino acids long. The chain's CDR3 is CASSPRTGGAYNQPQHF. As DNA, the CDR3 is TGTGCCAGCAGCCCCCGGACAGGGGGCGCGTACAATCAGCCCCAGCATTTT.

This clone came up once. The chain is built from TRBV18 and TRBJ2-7, with D perhaps given as TRBD1 or TRBD2 (5 bases each). Trimming removed 1 base from V and 5 bases from J, with 15 bases in between. The CDR3 extends over 15 amino acids. CDR1 and CDR2 (germline): KGHSH, LQKENI. The CDR3 here is CASSPLGQGEDEQYF. CDR3 DNA: TGTGCCAGCTCACCACTAGGCCAGGGAGAAGACGAGCAGTACTTC.

The chain recombines TRBV5-1 with TRBJ2-2; D ambiguous. This CDR3 contains 14 residues. The germline V gene has CDR1 SGHRS and CDR2 YFSETQ. V dropped 0 bases and J dropped 0 bases, with 3 bases sitting between them. The CDR3 region is CASSLVANTGELFF. The CDR3 region has the DNA TGCGCCAGCAGCTTGGTTGCGAACACCGGGGAGCTGTTTTTT.

The chain combines TRBV28 with TRBJ2-2, with 9 bases that match TRBD2. The CDR3 has 18 amino acids. V shed 2 bases and J 0 bases; nucleotides not matched to a gene: 7. Germline V gene sequence: CDR1 MDHEN, CDR2 SYDVKM. In nucleotides, the CDR3 is TGTGCCAGCAGTTTAAGCCCTCGACTAGCGGCGAACACCGGGGAGCTGTTTTTT. Its translation: CASSLSPRLAANTGELFF.

This clone has just a few counts. The chain employs TRBV2 and TRBJ1-5; D is ambiguous. Trimming took off 4 bases at V and 3 bases at J, with 10 bases between the two ends. CDR1 and CDR2 (germline): SNHLY, FYNNEI. This CDR3 is 14 amino acids long. The CDR3 is CASSVGINNQPQHF. Here the CDR3 DNA reads TGTGCCAGCAGTGTCGGCATAAACAATCAGCCCCAGCATTTT.

This clone was recorded a few times. The genes are TRBV9 and TRBJ2-7; possibly TRBD1 for D (5 bases). Germline V gives CDR1 SGDLS, CDR2 YYNGEE. V lost 0 bases and J 4 bases, leaving 8 bases between the germline ends. CDR3 length: 13 amino acids. The CDR3: CASSVGDSYEQYF. The CDR3 DNA sequence: TGTGCCAGCAGCGTAGGTGACAGTTACGAGCAGTACTTC.

The J gene is TRBJ1-5, the V gene TRBV7-8; TRBD1 agrees at 9 bases. The CDR3 runs to 16 residues. Germline V lookup: CDR1 SGHVS, CDR2 FQNEAQ. V trimming: 2 bases; J trimming: 2 bases; junction bases outside the gene matches: 4. The CDR3 DNA reads as TGTGCCAGCAGCTTATCCCGGGACAGGGGCAATCAGCCCCAGCATTTT. Translating it yields CASSLSRDRGNQPQHF.

This clone was counted a single time. This rearrangement joins TRBV18 to TRBJ2-7, with 9 bases matching TRBD2. CDR1 and CDR2 (germline): KGHSH, LQKENI. The ends lost 3 bases at V and 3 bases at J; junction bases unmatched: 9. The CDR3 extends over 16 amino acids. As DNA, the CDR3 is TGTGCCAGCTCACCGAGTGGGCGGGAGGGCCGCTACGAGCAGTACTTC. This gives the protein CASSPSGREGRYEQYF.

This rearrangement joins TRBV14 to TRBJ2-5; 12 bases are shared with TRBD2. The ends lost 4 bases at V and 5 bases at J; junction bases unmatched: 5. The CDR3 is made up of 15 amino acids. CDR1 and CDR2 from the germline V gene are SGHDN and FVKESK. The CDR3 spells CASSPLAGGPETQYF. CDR3 bases: TGTGCCAGCAGCCCCCTAGCGGGGGGGCCGGAGACCCAGTACTTC. Full variable domain (outside the CDR3, taken from reference TRBV14 and TRBJ2-5): EAGVTQFPSHSVIEKGQTVTLRCDPISGHDNLYWYRRVMGKEIKFLLHFVKESKQDESGMPNNRFLAERTGGTYSTLKVQPAELEDSGVYFCASSPLAGGPETQYFGPGTRLLVL.

This clone was counted once. This chain joins TRBV4-3 and TRBJ2-1; TRBD2 matches at 13 bases. Trimming removed 0 bases from V and 7 bases from J; junction bases left unmatched: 3. The germline V gene has CDR1 LGHNA and CDR2 YSLEER. This CDR3 has 16 amino acids. CDR3 loop: CASSQEGLAGENEQFF. In DNA, the CDR3 is TGCGCCAGCAGCCAAGAAGGACTAGCGGGGGAGAATGAGCAGTTCTTC.

V is TRBV10-3 and J is TRBJ1-3; D is unresolved. This CDR3 has 15 residues. Germline CDR1 and CDR2: ENHRY and SYGVKD. The V gene lost 4 bases and the J gene lost 0 bases, with 10 bases spanning the gap. As DNA, the CDR3 is TGTGCCATCAGTGCTTCGTACAGCTCTGGAAACACCATATATTTT. Protein: CAISASYSSGNTIYF.

The V gene is TRBV30, the J gene TRBJ1-6; D is ambiguous. This CDR3 is built from 14 residues. The V and J ends lost 3 bases and 7 bases respectively, with 13 bases between them. CDR1 and CDR2 (germline): GTSNPN, SVGIG (reference sequence). Here the CDR3 DNA reads TGTGCCTGGAGGCTCGCAACTGAGAATTCACCCCTCCACTTT. Translated, it gives CAWRLATENSPLHF. The whole variable domain, remainder taken from reference TRBV30 and TRBJ1-6, is SQTIHQWPATLVQPVGSPLSLECTVEGTSNPNLYWYRQAAGRGLQLLFYSVGIGQISSEVPQNLSASRPQDRQFILSSKKLLLSDSGFYLCAWRLATENSPLHFGNGTRLTVT.

The V gene is TRBV9, the J gene TRBJ1-1; maybe TRBD1 (6 bases). Between the trimmed V and J ends, which lost 2 bases and 4 bases, there was a span of 18 bases. The length of the CDR3 is 16 residues. CDR1 is SGDLS and CDR2 is YYNGEE in the germline V gene. The CDR3: CASSVGGPAQSTEAFF. The DNA for the CDR3 is TGTGCCAGCAGCGTCGGGGGGCCGGCTCAAAGCACTGAAGCTTTCTTT.

With respect to this clone: In the same sample, other DNA sequences code for this CDR3. CDR3: CASSRGGTSGDEQYF. The CDR3 DNA reads as TGTGCCAGCAGTCGGGGTGGGACTAGCGGCGACGAGCAGTACTTC. V gene TRBV9 combines with J gene TRBJ2-7; 11 bases are shared with TRBD2. V trimming: 5 bases; J trimming: 5 bases; junction bases outside the gene matches: 9. Germline V lookup: CDR1 SGDLS, CDR2 YYNGEE. CDR3 length: 15 residues.

The rearrangement joins TRBV6-6 to TRBJ2-1, with 10 bases aligning to TRBD2. After removal of 7 bases from V and 12 bases from J, the junction contained 18 bases not matched to a gene. Germline CDR1 MNHNY, CDR2 SVGAGI (reference sequence). The CDR3 has 16 amino acids. This CDR3 reads CASNPGSRLAGAWQFF. The CDR3 DNA is TGTGCCAGCAACCCCGGTTCACGGCTAGCGGGAGCCTGGCAGTTCTTC.

Written as DNA, the CDR3 is TGTGCCACTCAGCGCGTGGGCGAGGAGACCCAGTACTTC. It translates to CATQRVGEETQYF. This rearrangement joins TRBV19 to TRBJ2-5, with unresolved D. Trimming removed 10 bases at V and 5 bases at J, with 17 bases between. There are 13 residues in the CDR3. Germline-derived CDR1 and CDR2 are LNHDA and SQIVND (reference sequence).

This clone came up once. This rearrangement joins TRBV7-3 to TRBJ1-4, with D tentatively TRBD1 (6 bases). V shed 5 bases and J shed 10 bases, with 17 bases lying between them. CDR1 SGHTA and CDR2 FQGTGA come from the germline V gene. This CDR3 has 14 amino acids. CDR3 amino acids: CASSPAGGKRKLFF. CDR3 in DNA: TGTGCCAGCAGCCCCGCCGGGGGCAAGAGAAAACTGTTTTTT.

The chain recombines TRBV5-1 with TRBJ1-2; D is ambiguous. The CDR3 is made up of 13 amino acids. Trimming took off 0 bases at V and 1 base at J, with 4 bases between the two ends. CDR1 SGHRS and CDR2 YFSETQ come from the germline V gene. The CDR3, as DNA: TGCGCCAGCAGCTTGGCAGATAACTATGGCTACACCTTC. Translating it yields CASSLADNYGYTF.

The rearrangement joins TRBV30 to TRBJ1-5; TRBD1 agrees at 7 bases. The V segment lost 0 bases and the J segment 5 bases; nucleotides outside the gene matches: 4. The CDR3 has 14 amino acids. Germline-derived CDR1 and CDR2 are GTSNPN and SVGIG (reference sequence). CDR3 loop: CAWSVDRLDQPQHF. In nucleotides, the CDR3 is TGTGCCTGGAGTGTGGACAGGTTGGATCAGCCCCAGCATTTT. Together with reference TRBV30 and TRBJ1-5, the CDR3 gives the full variable domain: SQTIHQWPATLVQPVGSPLSLECTVEGTSNPNLYWYRQAAGRGLQLLFYSVGIGQISSEVPQNLSASRPQDRQFILSSKKLLLSDSGFYLCAWSVDRLDQPQHFGDGTRLSIL.

This sequence joins TRBV11-3 and TRBJ1-1; TRBD1 agrees at 10 bases. Looked up from germline, CDR1 is SGHNT and CDR2 is YENEEA. V lost 6 bases to trimming and J lost 1 base; unmatched junction nucleotides: 11. The CDR3 has 17 residues. CDR3 nucleotides: TGTGCCAGCAGTGGGTCGATGGACAGGGGGACGAACACTGAAGCTTTCTTT. Protein: CASSGSMDRGTNTEAFF.